The 27 T cell receptor beta chains in this list originate from one sample, sequenced in a study of blood T cell repertoires in COVID-19. The protocol was immunoSEQ multiplex PCR, while the TCRdb copy is restricted to in-frame clones and leaves out a portion. The profile shows under 85,000 clones, more than 75% of them singletons. Source material: peripheral blood. The receptors here all came from a human donor in a cohort sampled during active COVID-19.

This sequence joins TRBV23-1 and TRBJ2-7; tentative D call: TRBD1 (5 bases). TRBV23-1 is an ORF for which the function is uncertain. V was clipped by 7 bases and J by 3 bases, with 22 bases between them. The CDR3 contains 16 residues. The CDR3 sequence is CASTSITRDSHYEQYF. For the CDR3, the DNA is TGCGCCAGCACCTCAATTACCAGGGATTCTCACTACGAGCAGTACTTC.

This clone has just a few counts. CDR3 sequence: CASSQAAGSTDTQYF. CDR3 DNA sequence: TGTGCCAGCAGCCAAGCGGCGGGAAGCACAGATACGCAGTATTTT. The rearrangement joins TRBV4-2 to TRBJ2-3, with a tentative D call TRBD2 (6 bases). Trimming cost V 1 base and J 0 bases, with 8 bases left between them. The CDR3 covers 15 residues. The germline V gene has CDR1 LGHNA and CDR2 YNFKEQ.

The rearrangement joins TRBV27 to TRBJ2-7, with a tentative D call TRBD2 (5 bases). Per germline, CDR1 MNHEY and CDR2 SMNVEV (reference sequence). V was cut by 4 bases and J by 6 bases, with 19 bases left in between. This CDR3 spans 15 amino acids. CDR3 amino acids: CASSSLQLGKFEQYF. The CDR3, as DNA: TGTGCCAGCAGTTCACTACAACTCGGGAAATTCGAGCAGTACTTC.

V usage is TRBV24-1 and J usage is TRBJ2-1; 12 bases match TRBD2. This CDR3 region has 20 residues. The germline V gene encodes CDR1 KGHDR and CDR2 SFDVKD. After removal of 3 bases from V and 5 bases from J, the junction contained 16 bases not matched to a gene. For the CDR3, the DNA is TGTGCCACCAGTGATACCCAAACCGGACTAGCGGGGTCCTACCACAATGAGCAGTTCTTC. It is translated as CATSDTQTGLAGSYHNEQFF.

J is TRBJ2-7 and V is TRBV11-3; D may be TRBD2 (5 bases). The CDR3 runs 13 residues. Per germline, CDR1 SGHNT and CDR2 YENEEA. V was pared by 2 bases and J by 7 bases, with 12 bases between. CDR3 amino acids: CASSLIRGGEQYF. The CDR3, as DNA: TGTGCCAGCAGCTTAATCCGGGGTGGGGAGCAGTACTTC.

The chain combines TRBV6-6 with TRBJ1-4; possible D gene TRBD1, 6 bases. CDR3 length: 13 amino acids. V lost 8 bases to trimming and J lost 2 bases, with 9 bases between them. CDR1 and CDR2 from the germline V gene are MNHNY and SVGAGI (reference sequence). CDR3: CASRGGTNEKLFF. The CDR3 nucleotides are TGTGCCAGCCGGGGGGGCACTAATGAAAAACTGTTTTTT.

In its sample, this clone was seen once. The chain links TRBV18 to TRBJ1-4; tentatively, D is TRBD1 (5 bases). This CDR3 spans 18 amino acids. The V and J ends lost 2 bases and 0 bases respectively, with 16 bases between them. The germline gives CDR1 KGHSH, CDR2 LQKENI. DNA for the CDR3: TGTGCCAGCTCACCATATTCGGCCAGGGCAGCAACTAATGAAAAACTGTTTTTT. It translates to CASSPYSARAATNEKLFF.

This chain links TRBV30 with TRBJ2-2; 10 bases are shared with TRBD1. Germline loops: CDR1 GTSNPN, CDR2 SVGIG (reference sequence). CDR3 length equals 16 residues. With 2 bases clipped from V and 7 bases from J, the junction kept 10 bases outside the gene matches. CDR3 sequence: CAWSFRDRGPGGELFF. In DNA, the CDR3 is TGTGCCTGGAGTTTTCGCGACAGGGGGCCGGGCGGGGAGCTGTTTTTT.

V is TRBV5-1 and J is TRBJ2-1; 10 nucleotides agree with TRBD1. Germline CDR1 and CDR2: SGHRS and YFSETQ. The CDR3 runs to 16 residues. With 3 bases clipped from V and 6 bases from J, the junction kept 9 bases outside the gene matches. DNA for the CDR3: TGCGCCAGCAGCTCGGGGGGGACAGGGGTCCCCAATGAGCAGTTCTTC. Protein: CASSSGGTGVPNEQFF.

The J gene is TRBJ2-1, the V gene TRBV18; 8 bases line up with TRBD2. The CDR3 totals 17 residues. Germline CDR1 reads KGHSH; CDR2 reads LQKENI. Germline trimming cut 4 bases from V and 8 bases from J; bases unmatched to any gene: 16. CDR3 residues: CASSLSTPGGAGDEQFF. CDR3 nucleotide sequence: TGTGCCAGCTCACTTTCCACCCCCGGGGGGGCCGGGGATGAGCAGTTCTTC.

This clone was seen once. The chain combines TRBV15 with TRBJ1-3, with a possible D match to TRBD1 (5 bases). CDR1 and CDR2 (germline): LNHNV, YYDKDF (reference sequence). With 7 bases removed from V and 1 base from J, the gap between germline ends came to 14 bases. The CDR3 spans 15 residues. DNA for the CDR3: TGTGCCACCATGGATCAGGGAAGGTCTGGAAACACCATATATTTT. This encodes CATMDQGRSGNTIYF.

The chain joins TRBV11-3 to TRBJ2-3; 8 bases line up with TRBD1. Germline loops: CDR1 SGHNT, CDR2 YENEEA. V was pared by 5 bases and J by 4 bases, with 5 bases of the junction left unmatched. The length of the CDR3 is 14 residues. This chain's CDR3 is CASSARQGPDTQYF. CDR3 nucleotide sequence: TGTGCCAGCAGCGCAAGACAGGGGCCAGATACGCAGTATTTT.

V gene TRBV21-1 combines with J gene TRBJ2-2; the D segment call TRBD1 is taken from the table without a DNA check. TRBV21-1 is labeled a pseudogene. CDR3 size: 15 residues. The CDR3 loop is CASSVPWPNTGELFF. The CDR3 nucleotides are TGTGCCAGCAGCGTCCCATGGCCAAACACCGGGGAGCTGTTTTTT.

J is TRBJ2-2 and V is TRBV2; 7 positions match TRBD2. The length of the CDR3 is 15 residues. After removal of 3 bases from V and 6 bases from J, the junction contained 7 bases not matched to a gene. Germline values: CDR1 SNHLY, CDR2 FYNNEI. DNA for the CDR3: TGTGCCAGCAGTGAGAGTTCAGGGAGGGCCGGGGAGCTGTTTTTT. Translated, it gives CASSESSGRAGELFF.

In DNA form, the CDR3 reads TGTGCCAGCAGTCTACAGGGTACTGAAGCTTTCTTT. Protein product: CASSLQGTEAFF. The chain couples TRBV6-5 to TRBJ1-1; D perhaps matches TRBD1 (6 bases). V shed 5 bases and J shed 5 bases, with 9 bases lying between them. The CDR3 is 12 amino acids. Germline CDR1 reads MNHEY; CDR2 reads SVGAGI.

The V gene is TRBV11-2, the J gene TRBJ1-1; D gene ambiguous. Deletions cut 4 bases from V and 0 bases from J, with 18 bases between. This CDR3 has 17 residues. Germline V gene lookup returns CDR1 SGHAT and CDR2 FQNNGV. CDR3 in DNA: TGTGCCAGCAGCTCCGGAGGTGGGAGGTGGATGAACACTGAAGCTTTCTTT. It encodes CASSSGGGRWMNTEAFF.

The chain joins TRBV7-6 to TRBJ1-6, with TRBD1 matching 7 bases. Germline V CDR1 and CDR2: SGHVS, FNYEAQ. This CDR3 has 16 residues. J gave up 7 bases and V 1 base, and 7 bases lay outside the gene matches. The CDR3 loop reads CASSLDPGGANSPLHF. CDR3 coding DNA: TGTGCCAGCAGCTTAGATCCAGGGGGTGCGAATTCACCCCTCCACTTT.

The rearrangement links TRBV18 to TRBJ1-5, with 10 bases aligning to TRBD1. This CDR3 has 17 amino acids. Trimming removed 2 bases from V and 1 base from J; junction bases left unmatched: 5. In germline, CDR1 is KGHSH, CDR2 LQKENI. The CDR3 sequence is CASSPGQGGKSNQPQHF. The CDR3 DNA reads as TGTGCCAGCTCACCAGGACAGGGGGGGAAAAGCAATCAGCCCCAGCATTTT.

The J gene is TRBJ2-2, the V gene TRBV7-9; tentative D call: TRBD1 (5 bases). The CDR3 extends over 15 amino acids. Looked up from germline, CDR1 is SEHNR and CDR2 is FQNEAQ (reference sequence). V lost 4 bases and J 1 base, leaving 10 bases between the germline ends. Written as DNA, the CDR3 is TGTGCCAGCAGCTACGGACATCTGAACACCGGGGAGCTGTTTTTT. It yields the protein CASSYGHLNTGELFF.

The chain employs TRBV18 and TRBJ1-6; 10 bases agree with TRBD1. The CDR3 extends over 14 amino acids. Trimming at V came to 4 bases and at J to 7 bases, leaving 1 base not matched to a gene. CDR1 is KGHSH, CDR2 LQKENI, per germline. CDR3 residues: CASSQGQGNSPLHF. The CDR3 DNA reads as TGTGCCAGCTCACAGGGACAGGGGAATTCACCCCTCCACTTT.

This clone occurred once. The genes are TRBV29-1 and TRBJ2-2, with 7 bases aligning to TRBD1. After removal of 5 bases from V and 7 bases from J, the junction contained 7 bases not matched to a gene. Germline values: CDR1 SQVTM, CDR2 ANQGSEA. The CDR3 totals 13 residues. DNA for the CDR3: TGCAGCGTTAACAGGGGTCGTAGCGGGGAGCTGTTTTTT. Translated: CSVNRGRSGELFF.

The rearrangement joins TRBV7-2 to TRBJ2-5, with 8 positions matching TRBD2. The CDR3 runs to 15 residues. With 3 bases clipped from V and 2 bases from J, the junction kept 5 bases outside the gene matches. CDR1 is SGHTA and CDR2 is FQGNSA in the germline V gene. The CDR3 loop is CASSLMGGGQETQYF. DNA of the CDR3: TGTGCCAGCAGCTTGATGGGCGGGGGGCAAGAGACCCAGTACTTC.

The chain recombines TRBV7-6 with TRBJ2-5, with 11 bases that match TRBD2. Per germline, CDR1 SGHVS and CDR2 FNYEAQ. This CDR3 is 16 amino acids long. Trimming cost V 4 bases and J 1 base; bases outside gene matches: 5. CDR3 region: CASSYRLAGPQETQYF. DNA of the CDR3: TGTGCCAGCAGCTACCGACTAGCGGGGCCCCAAGAGACCCAGTACTTC.

The rearrangement links TRBV7-2 to TRBJ2-7, with TRBD1 as a possible D gene (7 bases). V was cut by 5 bases and J by 7 bases, with 15 bases left in between. The CDR3 length is 13 residues. Per the germline V gene, CDR1 is SGHTA and CDR2 is FQGNSA. CDR3 amino acids: CASSQRAGGEQYF. CDR3 nucleotide sequence: TGTGCCAGCAGCCAGCGGGCAGGGGGGGAGCAGTACTTC. The variable domain in full, completed from reference TRBV7-2 and TRBJ2-7, reads GAGVSQSPSNKVTEKGKDVELRCDPISGHTALYWYRQSLGQGLEFLIYFQGNSAPDKSGLPSDRFSAERTGGSVSTLTIQRTQQEDSAVYLCASSQRAGGEQYFGPGTRLTVT.

This sequence joins TRBV15 and TRBJ2-5; tentative D call: TRBD1 (6 bases). CDR1 LNHNV and CDR2 YYDKDF come from the germline V gene (reference sequence). Deletions cut 5 bases from V and 3 bases from J, with 13 bases between. The CDR3 extends over 14 amino acids. The CDR3 here is CATSAGQSKETQYF. DNA of the CDR3: TGTGCCACCAGCGCAGGACAGTCCAAAGAGACCCAGTACTTC.

The chain recombines TRBV6-5 with TRBJ2-5; D is ambiguous. This CDR3 is built from 15 residues. The V end was cut by 2 bases, the J end by 2 bases, with 12 bases between. The germline V gene has CDR1 MNHEY and CDR2 SVGAGI. CDR3 loop: CASSYGRKIQETQYF. CDR3 nucleotides: TGTGCCAGCAGTTACGGCAGAAAAATTCAAGAGACCCAGTACTTC.

The rearrangement joins TRBV2 to TRBJ2-7; D gene ambiguous. V gave up 7 bases and J gave up 0 bases, with 13 bases separating them. Germline values: CDR1 SNHLY, CDR2 FYNNEI. The CDR3 covers 14 residues. The chain's CDR3 is CASTLETSSYEQYF. The CDR3 region has the DNA TGTGCCAGCACCCTCGAAACGAGCTCCTACGAGCAGTACTTC. Using reference TRBV2 and TRBJ2-7 for the parts outside the CDR3, the full variable domain is EPEVTQTPSHQVTQMGQEVILRCVPISNHLYFYWYRQILGQKVEFLVSFYNNEISEKSEIFDDQFSVERPDGSNFTLKIRSTKLEDSAMYFCASTLETSSYEQYFGPGTRLTVT.